This T cell receptor (beta chain) emerged from a study of T cells in Graves' hyperthyroidism and ophthalmopathy. The source material, RNA transcripts, was used to amplify TCR beta CDR3 regions. An initial round of RT-PCR targeting the TCR CDR3 relied on the HTBI primer set. TCRdb re-called the multiplex PCR reads with MiXCR, one entry per CDR3 protein. The data show more than 500,000 distinct CDR3 sequences, with about 15% seen just once and more than 11% held by the top ten. Trimming removed 8 bases at V and 4 bases at J, with 11 bases between. From germline, CDR1 is MDHEN and CDR2 SYDVKM. This CDR3 has 13 residues. This clonotype was counted at least ten times.

Sample: blood. The chain carries TRBV28 and TRBJ1-4; tentatively, D is TRBD1 (6 bases). This receptor was obtained from a woman aged 40-49 years with Graves' hyperthyroidism. The CDR3 is CASLAGVNEKLFF. CDR3 DNA: TGTGCCAGCCTGGCAGGGGTTAATGAAAAACTGTTTTTT.